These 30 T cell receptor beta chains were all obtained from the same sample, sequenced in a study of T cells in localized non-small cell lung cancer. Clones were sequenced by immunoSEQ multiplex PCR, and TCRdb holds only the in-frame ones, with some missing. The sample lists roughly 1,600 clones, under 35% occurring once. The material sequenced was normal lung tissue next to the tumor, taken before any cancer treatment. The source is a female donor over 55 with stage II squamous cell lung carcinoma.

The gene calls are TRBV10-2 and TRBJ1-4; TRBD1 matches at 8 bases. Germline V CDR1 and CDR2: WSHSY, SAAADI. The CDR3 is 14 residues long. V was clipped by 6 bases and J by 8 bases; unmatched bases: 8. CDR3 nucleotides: TGCGCCAGCAGACTCGACAGGGGTGGGGAAAAACTGTTTTTT. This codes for CASRLDRGGEKLFF.

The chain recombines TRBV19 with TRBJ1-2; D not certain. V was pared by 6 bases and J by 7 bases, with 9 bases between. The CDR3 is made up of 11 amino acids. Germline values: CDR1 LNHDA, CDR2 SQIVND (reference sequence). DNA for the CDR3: TGTGCCAGTAGGACGGGAGGTGGCTACACCTTC. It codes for CASRTGGGYTF.

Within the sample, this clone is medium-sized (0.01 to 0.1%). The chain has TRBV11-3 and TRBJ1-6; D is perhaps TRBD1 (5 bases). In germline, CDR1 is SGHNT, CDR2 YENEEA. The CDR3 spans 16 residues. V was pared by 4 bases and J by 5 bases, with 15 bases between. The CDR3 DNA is TGTGCCAGCAGCTCGCCGGGGATGGGGGATAATTCACCCCTCCACTTT. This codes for CASSSPGMGDNSPLHF.

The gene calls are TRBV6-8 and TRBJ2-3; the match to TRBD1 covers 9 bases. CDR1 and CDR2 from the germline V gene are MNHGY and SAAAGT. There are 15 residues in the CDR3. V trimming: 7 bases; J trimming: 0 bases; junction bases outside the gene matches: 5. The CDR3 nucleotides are TGTGCCAGCACTCGACAGGGGGGTAGCACAGATACGCAGTATTTT. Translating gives CASTRQGGSTDTQYF.

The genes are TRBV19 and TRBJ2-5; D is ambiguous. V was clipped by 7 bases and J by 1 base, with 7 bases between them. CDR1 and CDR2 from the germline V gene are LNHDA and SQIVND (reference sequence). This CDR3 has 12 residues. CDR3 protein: CASKGSQETQYF. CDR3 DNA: TGTGCCAGTAAGGGCAGCCAAGAGACCCAGTACTTC.

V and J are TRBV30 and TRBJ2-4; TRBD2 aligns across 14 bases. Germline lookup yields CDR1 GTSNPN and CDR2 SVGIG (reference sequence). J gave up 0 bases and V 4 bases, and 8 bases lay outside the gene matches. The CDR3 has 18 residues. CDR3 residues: CAWTLTSGGELAKNIQYF. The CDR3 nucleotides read TGTGCCTGGACCTTGACTAGCGGGGGGGAACTAGCCAAAAACATTCAGTACTTC.

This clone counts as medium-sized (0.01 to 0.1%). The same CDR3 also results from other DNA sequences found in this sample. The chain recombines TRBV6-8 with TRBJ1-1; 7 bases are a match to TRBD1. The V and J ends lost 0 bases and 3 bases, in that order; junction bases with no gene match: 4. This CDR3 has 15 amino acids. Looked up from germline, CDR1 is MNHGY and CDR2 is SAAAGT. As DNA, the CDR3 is TGTGCCAGCAGTTACTCTCCAGGGGGGGACACTGAAGCTTTCTTT. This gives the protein CASSYSPGGDTEAFF.

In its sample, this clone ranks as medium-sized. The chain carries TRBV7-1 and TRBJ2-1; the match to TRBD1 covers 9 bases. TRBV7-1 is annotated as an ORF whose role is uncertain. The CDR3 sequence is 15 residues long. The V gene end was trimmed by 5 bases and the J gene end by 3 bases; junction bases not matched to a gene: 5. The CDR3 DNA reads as TGTGCCAGCAGCCCCCCGGGACAGGGCTACAATGAGCAGTTCTTC. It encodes CASSPPGQGYNEQFF.

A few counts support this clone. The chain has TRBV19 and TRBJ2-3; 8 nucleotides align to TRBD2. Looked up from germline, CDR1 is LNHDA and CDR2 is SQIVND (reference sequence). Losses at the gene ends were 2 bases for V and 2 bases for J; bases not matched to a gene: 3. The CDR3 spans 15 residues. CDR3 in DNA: TGTGCCAGTAGTATACAGCGGGGGAACACAGATACGCAGTATTTT. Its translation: CASSIQRGNTDTQYF.

CDR3 amino acids: CASSPQGWDINEQFF. CDR3 coding DNA: TGTGCCAGCAGCCCTCAAGGGTGGGACATAAATGAGCAGTTCTTC. The chain links TRBV11-3 to TRBJ2-1, with TRBD1 as a possible D gene (6 bases). Per the germline V gene, CDR1 is SGHNT and CDR2 is YENEEA. Trimming cost V 5 bases and J 7 bases, with 18 bases left between them. The CDR3 sequence is 15 residues long.

In nucleotides, the CDR3 is TGTGCCAGCAGTTACTCGACAGGGATCGTCCACTTT. Its protein product is CASSYSTGIVHF. The chain joins TRBV6-8 to TRBJ1-6, with 7 nucleotides matching TRBD1. V shed 0 bases, J shed 17 bases, and the junction held 4 bases outside the gene matches. CDR3 length: 12 amino acids. Germline V gene data show CDR1 as MNHGY and CDR2 as SAAAGT.

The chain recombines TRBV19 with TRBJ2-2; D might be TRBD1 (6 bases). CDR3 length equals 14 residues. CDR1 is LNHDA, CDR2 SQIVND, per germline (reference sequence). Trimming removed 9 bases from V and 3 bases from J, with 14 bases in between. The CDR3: CASLSQGYTGELFF. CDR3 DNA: TGTGCCAGCCTTTCACAGGGTTACACCGGGGAGCTGTTTTTT.

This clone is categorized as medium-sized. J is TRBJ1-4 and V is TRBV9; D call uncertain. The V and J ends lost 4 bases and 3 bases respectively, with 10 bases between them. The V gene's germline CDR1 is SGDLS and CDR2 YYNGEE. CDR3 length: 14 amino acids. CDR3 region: CASSPRVANEKLFF. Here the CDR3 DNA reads TGTGCCAGCAGCCCGCGCGTGGCTAATGAAAAACTGTTTTTT.

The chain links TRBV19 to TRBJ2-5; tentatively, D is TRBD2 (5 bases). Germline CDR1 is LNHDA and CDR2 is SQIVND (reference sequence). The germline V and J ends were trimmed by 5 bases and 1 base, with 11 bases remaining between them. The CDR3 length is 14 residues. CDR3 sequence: CASSRSGSQETQYF. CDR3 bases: TGTGCCAGTAGTCGATCGGGGTCCCAAGAGACCCAGTACTTC.

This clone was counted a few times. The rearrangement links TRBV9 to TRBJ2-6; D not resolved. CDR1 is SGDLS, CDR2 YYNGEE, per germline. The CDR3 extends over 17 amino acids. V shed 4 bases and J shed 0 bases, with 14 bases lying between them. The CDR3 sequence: CASSPARRSSGANVLTF. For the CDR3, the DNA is TGTGCCAGCAGCCCGGCCCGGCGAAGCTCTGGGGCCAACGTCCTGACTTTC.

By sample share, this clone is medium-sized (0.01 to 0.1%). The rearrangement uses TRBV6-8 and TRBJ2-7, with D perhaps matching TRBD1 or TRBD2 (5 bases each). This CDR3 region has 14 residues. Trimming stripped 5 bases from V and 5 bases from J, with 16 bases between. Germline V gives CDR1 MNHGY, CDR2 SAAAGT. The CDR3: CASSTSGTPHEQYF. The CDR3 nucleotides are TGTGCCAGCAGTACTTCCGGGACGCCCCACGAGCAGTACTTC.

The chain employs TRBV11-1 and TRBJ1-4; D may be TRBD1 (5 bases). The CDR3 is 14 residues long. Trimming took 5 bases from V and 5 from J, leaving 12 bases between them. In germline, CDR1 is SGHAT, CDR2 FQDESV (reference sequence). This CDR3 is CASSPGGGNEKLFF. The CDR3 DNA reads TGTGCCAGCAGCCCCGGGGGGGGAAATGAAAAACTGTTTTTT.

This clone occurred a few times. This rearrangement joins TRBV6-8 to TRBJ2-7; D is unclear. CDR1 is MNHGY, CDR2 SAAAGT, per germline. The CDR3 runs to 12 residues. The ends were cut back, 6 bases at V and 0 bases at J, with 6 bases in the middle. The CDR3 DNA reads TGTGCCAGCAGGGCAGGCTCCTACGAGCAGTACTTC. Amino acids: CASRAGSYEQYF.

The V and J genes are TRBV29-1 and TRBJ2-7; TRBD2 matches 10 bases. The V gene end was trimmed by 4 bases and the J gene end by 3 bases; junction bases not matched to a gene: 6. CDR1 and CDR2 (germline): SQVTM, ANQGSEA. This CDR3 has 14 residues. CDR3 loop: CSVVGSGGRYEQYF. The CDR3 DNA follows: TGCAGCGTTGTCGGTAGCGGGGGGCGCTACGAGCAGTACTTC.

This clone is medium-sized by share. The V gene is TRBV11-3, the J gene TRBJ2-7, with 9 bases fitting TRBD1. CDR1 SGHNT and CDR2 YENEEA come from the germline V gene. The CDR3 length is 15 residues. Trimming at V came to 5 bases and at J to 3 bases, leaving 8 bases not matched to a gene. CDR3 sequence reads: CASSQSGTGNYEQYF. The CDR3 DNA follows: TGTGCCAGCAGCCAATCCGGGACAGGGAACTACGAGCAGTACTTC.

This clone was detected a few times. CDR3 DNA sequence: TGCGCCAGCAGCTTGGCCGGTAGCCTCCTAAATGAAAAACTGTTTTTT. Translation gives CASSLAGSLLNEKLFF. The chain links TRBV5-1 to TRBJ1-4; D remains unclear. Trimming left V 0 bases short and J 5 bases short, with 14 bases between. Looked up from germline, CDR1 is SGHRS and CDR2 is YFSETQ. There are 16 residues in the CDR3.

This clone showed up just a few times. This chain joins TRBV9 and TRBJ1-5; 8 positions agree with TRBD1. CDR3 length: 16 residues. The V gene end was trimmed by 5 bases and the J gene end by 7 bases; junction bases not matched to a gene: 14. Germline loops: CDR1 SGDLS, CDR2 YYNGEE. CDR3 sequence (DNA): TGTGCCAGCAGTGAAAAGACAGGGGCTCTCCAACAGCCCCAGCATTTT. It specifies CASSEKTGALQQPQHF.

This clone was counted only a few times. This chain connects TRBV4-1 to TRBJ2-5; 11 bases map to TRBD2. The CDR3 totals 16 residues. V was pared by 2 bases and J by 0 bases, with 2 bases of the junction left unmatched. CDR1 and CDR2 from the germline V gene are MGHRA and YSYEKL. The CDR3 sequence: CASSQSSGGYQETQYF. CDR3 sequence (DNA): TGCGCCAGCAGCCAATCTAGCGGGGGGTACCAAGAGACCCAGTACTTC.

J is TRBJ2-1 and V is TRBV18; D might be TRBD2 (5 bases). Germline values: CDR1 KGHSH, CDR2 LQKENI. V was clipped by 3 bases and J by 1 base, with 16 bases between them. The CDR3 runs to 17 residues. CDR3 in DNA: TGTGCCAGCTCACCCTATCAACTAGGCGGGTCCTACAATGAGCAGTTCTTC. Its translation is CASSPYQLGGSYNEQFF.

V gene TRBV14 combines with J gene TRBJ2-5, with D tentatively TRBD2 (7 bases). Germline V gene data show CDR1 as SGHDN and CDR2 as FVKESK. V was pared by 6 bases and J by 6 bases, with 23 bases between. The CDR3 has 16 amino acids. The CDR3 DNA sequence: TGTGCCAGCAGTCTCCTTAGAGGCGGGGGCGCGAAGACCCAGTACTTC. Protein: CASSLLRGGGAKTQYF.

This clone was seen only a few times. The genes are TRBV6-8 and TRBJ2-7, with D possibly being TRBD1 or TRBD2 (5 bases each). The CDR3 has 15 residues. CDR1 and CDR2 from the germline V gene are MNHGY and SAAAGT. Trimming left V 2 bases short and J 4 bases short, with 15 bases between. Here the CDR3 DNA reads TGTGCCAGCAGTTACCTCTGGGGCCCGGGGTACGAGCAGTACTTC. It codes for CASSYLWGPGYEQYF.

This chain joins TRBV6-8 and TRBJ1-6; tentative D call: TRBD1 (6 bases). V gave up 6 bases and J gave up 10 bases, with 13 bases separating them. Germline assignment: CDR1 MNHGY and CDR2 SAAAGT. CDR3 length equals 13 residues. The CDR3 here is CASSLTGNSPLHF. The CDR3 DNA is TGTGCCAGCAGCCTTACAGGGAACTCACCCCTCCACTTT.

The CDR3 is CASSQEVSRGGYGYTF. DNA of the CDR3: TGCGCCAGCAGCCAAGAAGTATCCAGGGGGGGCTATGGCTACACCTTC. V and J are TRBV4-1 and TRBJ1-2; 7 bases map to TRBD1. CDR1 and CDR2 from the germline V gene are MGHRA and YSYEKL. V gave up 0 bases and J gave up 4 bases; unmatched junction bases: 8. The CDR3 runs to 16 residues.

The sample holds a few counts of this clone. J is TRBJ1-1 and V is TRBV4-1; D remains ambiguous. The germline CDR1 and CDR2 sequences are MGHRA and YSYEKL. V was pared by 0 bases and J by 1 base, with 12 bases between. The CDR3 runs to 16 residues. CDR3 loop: CASSQDPARGNTEAFF. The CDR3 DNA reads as TGCGCCAGCAGCCAAGATCCGGCCCGGGGGAACACTGAAGCTTTCTTT.

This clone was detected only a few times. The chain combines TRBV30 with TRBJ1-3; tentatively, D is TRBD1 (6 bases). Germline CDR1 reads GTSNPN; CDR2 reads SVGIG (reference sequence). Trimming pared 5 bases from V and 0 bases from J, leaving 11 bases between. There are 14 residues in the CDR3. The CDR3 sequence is CAWQQGNSGNTIYF. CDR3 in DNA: TGTGCCTGGCAACAGGGCAACTCTGGAAACACCATATATTTT.